This TCR beta chain was captured by sequencing in a study of tumor-infiltrating lymphocytes in primary liver carcinoma (TCRdb year 2017). Some background on the complete study: Of the five patients, three men and two women aged 30 to 69 years, four had hepatocellular carcinoma and one had combined HCC and intrahepatic cholangiocarcinoma. To link TCRbeta repertoire diversity with the local molecular phenotype, the roughly 27 tumor region samples were profiled using Agilent mRNA microarrays. Samples yielded roughly 3.5 to 8 million productive TCRbeta reads; read depth did not differ significantly between tissue types. High reproducibility was observed for the technical replicate repertoires, with mean shared-clone rates around 0.89 and correlation coefficients above 0.95. The tumors of the five patients were staged as T1-T3 N0M0, with maximum diameters ranging from roughly 4 to 11 cm. TCRbeta repertoire sequencing covered about 35 specimens from 5 patients: 25 tumor regions, 5 adjacent noncancerous liver tissues and 5 peripheral blood samples. Across five regions of each liver tumor, along with adjacent normal tissue and blood, the study brought together TCRbeta repertoire sequencing, expression microarrays and whole-exome sequencing. Paper-wide results and their limitations: Only the TCR beta chain was sequenced, so true repertoire diversity is likely underestimated because unpaired alpha chains were not captured. Just about 8-25% of top clones turned up in all five regions of a tumor, which suggests spatial heterogeneity among tumor-infiltrating T cells. Consistent with antigen-driven expansion, pairs of tumor regions showed higher repertoire overlap (mean about 35%) than either tumor-adjacent pairs (roughly 17%) or tumor-blood pairs (approximately 15%). A significantly larger repertoire fraction was made up by the top 250 clones in tumors than in blood (p = 0.039). Comparison of CD4+ and CD8+ T cell repertoires was precluded by the use of bulk unsorted samples. With just a handful of patients in the study, the authors point out that the findings should be validated in a larger study.

Using a constant-region primer and ProtoScript II reverse transcriptase, TCRbeta-specific cDNA was reverse-transcribed from around 520 ng total RNA. The TCRbeta libraries were prepared through three rounds of nested multiplex PCR following a slightly modified ARM-PCR procedure. Multiplex TRBV1-TRBV30 forward primers and a Cbeta reverse primer were used in the first two PCR rounds, each of which was run for around 10 cycles. Sample barcodes and Illumina adapters were added in a final 25-cycle PCR with Deep VentR polymerase. Before sequencing, amplicons of 200-500 bp were purified from gel using a QIAquick gel extraction kit. An Illumina HiSeq 2500 was used to sequence the TCRbeta amplicons, generating 250-bp paired-end reads. The original pipeline was this. To recover full CDR3 sequences, reads were quality-trimmed using Trimmomatic v0.33 and paired reads were then merged using FLASH v1.2.11. MiGEC v1.2.1b assigned V, D and J germline segments to the rearranged TCRbeta sequences. Clonotype statistics and Shannon-Wiener diversity indices were calculated with VDJtools v1.0.0. Except for diversity analysis, only each sample's 250 most abundant clonotypes were used in subsequent analyses to reduce sampling bias. TCRdb trimmed public reads at Q25 via fastp, called clones via MiXCR and kept in-frame beta chains. Each CDR3 protein appears once, grouped with its most common genes and DNA. These V and J calls rely on TCRdb rather than the paper's analysis. A total of approximately 53,000 distinct CDR3 sequences appear in this sample, over 65% of them only once. Of the sample, around a quarter falls within the top ten clones.

The germline V gene gives CDR1 as SGHDN and CDR2 as FVKESK. The cysteine opens and the phenylalanine closes a CDR3 of 16 amino acids. Solely the CDR3 DNA is kept, with 48 bases framed from the first base. Relative to germline, V is 9 bases shorter and J is 5 bases shorter, with 23 bases between their ends. Comment on this clonotype: The antigen this receptor binds is unknown. No base-level quality is on record; no much larger clone is a single base apart.

Total RNA and DNA were co-extracted without cell sorting from 20-30 mg of bulk tissue using the AllPrep DNA/RNA mini kit. About five patients with histopathologically diagnosed primary liver carcinoma underwent surgical resection in China between late 2015 and March 2016. Patients had chronic HBV infection and were treatment-naive at sampling. Each tumor was sampled at five spatially separated regions: the tumor centre plus the superior, inferior, left-lateral and right-lateral poles. Histology showed that every tumor sample contained more than 85% viable tumor cells. Pieces of fresh tumor and adjacent tissue were cut in half, with one half kept in RNAlater at -80 degrees C and the other half sent for histology.

The rearrangement combines TRBV14 with TRBJ2-1, with the D gene call left open. Sequences were obtained from liver tumor tissue from sampling region 5. The sample's cell subset or site, from its label and the paper: tumor region T5, tumor centre. The TCR was taken from a man aged 40-55 years with primary liver carcinoma and hepatitis B virus infection. The CDR3: CARSAVVGWLNNEQFF. The DNA sequence is TGTGCCAGAAGTGCCGTAGTGGGATGGCTAAACAATGAGCAGTTCTTC.